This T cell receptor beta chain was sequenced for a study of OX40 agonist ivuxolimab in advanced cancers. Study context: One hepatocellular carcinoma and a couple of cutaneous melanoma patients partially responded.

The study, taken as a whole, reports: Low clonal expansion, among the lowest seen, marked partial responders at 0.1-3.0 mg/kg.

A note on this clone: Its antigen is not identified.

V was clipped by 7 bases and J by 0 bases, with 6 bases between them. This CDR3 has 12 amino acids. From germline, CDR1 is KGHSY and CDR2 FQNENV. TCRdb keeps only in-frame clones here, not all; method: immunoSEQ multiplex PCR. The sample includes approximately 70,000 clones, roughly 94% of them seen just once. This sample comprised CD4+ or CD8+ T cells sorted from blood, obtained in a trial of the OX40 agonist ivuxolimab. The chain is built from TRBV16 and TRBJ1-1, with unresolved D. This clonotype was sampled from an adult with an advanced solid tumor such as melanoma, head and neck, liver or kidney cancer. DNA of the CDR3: TGTGCCAGCACCCTAATGAACACTGAAGCTTTCTTT. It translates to CASTLMNTEAFF.